Listed below are T cell receptor beta chains from one sample, sequenced in a study of shared clonotypes between healthy human individuals. Assay used: immunoSEQ multiplex PCR; TCRdb lists only in-frame clones, some missing. The table lists a few million clones, over 85% of them singletons, with more than 1.5% in the top ten. The sample comprised naive CD8+ T cells from PBMCs. These TCRs come from a man aged 18 to 29 in good health. Some clones in this sample may be carry-over from other donors' samples. The CDR3 runs from the conserved cysteine through the conserved F or W. A D gene is named only where the DNA matches it firmly. Not all rows give a size; the values are once, few, many and, for expanded clones, a class.

D | size | J | V | CDR3 | DNA
. | . | TRBJ2-1 | TRBV27 | CASSLTRGYNEQFF | TGTGCCAGCAGTTTGACTCGGGGCTACAATGAGCAGTTCTTC
TRBD1 | . | TRBJ2-3 | TRBV2 | CASSEEGQYTDTQYF | TGTGCCAGCAGTGAAGAGGGACAGTACACAGATACGCAGTATTTT
. | . | TRBJ2-6 | TRBV4-2 | CASSQVSGGANVLTF | TGTGCCAGCAGCCAAGTGTCCGGTGGGGCCAACGTCCTGACTTTC
. | . | TRBJ1-5 | TRBV27 | CASSISGRDSNQPQHF | TGTGCCAGCAGTATATCTGGTCGGGATAGCAATCAGCCCCAGCATTTT
. | . | TRBJ2-7 | TRBV30 | CAWSVYRGPYEQYF | TGTGCCTGGAGTGTATATCGGGGCCCCTACGAGCAGTACTTC
. | . | TRBJ2-7 | TRBV25-1 | CASSEILYEQYF | TGTGCCAGCAGTGAAATTCTGTACGAGCAGTACTTC
. | once | TRBJ1-2 | TRBV10-3 | CAISEVPAGSNYGYTF | TGTGCCATCAGTGAGGTCCCCGCAGGGAGTAACTATGGCTACACCTTC
TRBD1 | . | TRBJ1-6 | TRBV7-9 | CASSSLRDRGNSPLHF | TGTGCCAGCAGCTCTTTACGGGACAGGGGTAATTCACCCCTCCACTTT
. | once | TRBJ1-1 | TRBV19 | CASSTGGHMNTEAFF | TGTGCCAGTAGTACCGGAGGACATATGAACACTGAAGCTTTCTTT
TRBD1 | . | TRBJ1-5 | TRBV19 | CASRSGTDFNQPQHF | TGTGCCAGTAGGAGCGGGACAGATTTTAATCAGCCCCAGCATTTT
TRBD1 | . | TRBJ2-7 | TRBV15 | CATAEGQGYEQYF | TGTGCCACCGCAGAAGGACAGGGCTACGAGCAGTACTTC
TRBD1 | . | TRBJ1-5 | TRBV27 | CASQGVGNNQPQHF | TGTGCCAGCCAGGGGGTAGGGAACAATCAGCCCCAGCATTTT
. | . | TRBJ2-1 | TRBV11-1 | CASSLYGVLRLYNEQFF | TGTGCCAGCAGCTTATACGGTGTCCTTCGTCTTTACAATGAGCAGTTCTTC
TRBD2 | . | TRBJ2-1 | TRBV18 | CASSSPTLAGVYNEQFF | TGTGCCAGCTCATCTCCTACCCTAGCGGGAGTCTACAATGAGCAGTTCTTC
. | . | TRBJ1-2 | TRBV11-2 | CASSLGGLEGYTF | TGTGCCAGCAGCTTAGGGGGGCTTGAGGGCTACACCTTC
TRBD1 | . | TRBJ1-2 | TRBV29-1 | CSARTGNGGYTF | TGCAGCGCACGGACAGGGAATGGTGGCTACACCTTC
. | . | TRBJ1-2 | TRBV7-9 | CASSTPDGYTF | TGTGCCAGCAGCACCCCGGATGGCTACACCTTC
TRBD2 | . | TRBJ2-7 | TRBV7-9 | CASSVTSGPHFYEQYF | TGTGCCAGCAGCGTGACTAGCGGGCCCCACTTCTACGAGCAGTACTTC
. | . | TRBJ2-7 | TRBV11-1 | CASSLEIRDSYEQYF | TGTGCCAGCAGCTTAGAGATCAGGGACTCCTACGAGCAGTACTTC
TRBD1 | . | TRBJ2-7 | TRBV28 | CASRGDRLGYEQYF | TGTGCCAGCAGAGGGGACAGGCTCGGGTACGAGCAGTACTTC
. | . | TRBJ2-1 | TRBV7-9 | CASIDNEQFF | TGTGCCAGCATAGACAATGAGCAGTTCTTC
TRBD2 | . | TRBJ2-1 | TRBV9 | CASSVKTSFGSYNEQFF | TGTGCCAGCAGCGTCAAGACTAGCTTTGGATCCTACAATGAGCAGTTCTTC
. | . | TRBJ1-1 | TRBV9 | CASSARQLNTEAFF | TGTGCCAGCAGCGCCAGACAGTTGAACACTGAAGCTTTCTTT
. | . | TRBJ2-3 | TRBV27 | CASSLSAGRTDTQYF | TGTGCCAGCAGTTTATCTGCGGGACGCACAGATACGCAGTATTTT
. | . | TRBJ2-7 | TRBV28 | CASRFQGSYEQYF | TGTGCCAGCAGATTTCAGGGAAGCTACGAGCAGTACTTC
TRBD1 | . | TRBJ2-1 | TRBV6-1 | CASRGQGEAFF | TGTGCCAGCAGGGGACAGGGAGAGGCGTTCTTC